These T cell receptor beta chains were read from a single sample in a study of blood T cell repertoires in COVID-19. The protocol was immunoSEQ multiplex PCR, while the TCRdb copy is restricted to in-frame clones and leaves out a portion. The table records tens of thousands of clones, approximately 89% of them present only once. Sequenced input: peripheral blood. Receptor source: a man aged 45 to 65 with acute or convalescent COVID-19. The CDR3 runs from the conserved cysteine through the conserved F or W. The D gene is left open where the match is weak. Expanded clones are given a class, and other clones once, few, many or no size at all.

j_call d_call v_call clone_size cdr3_aa cdr3_nt
TRBJ1-3 . TRBV9 . CASSADDTLRNTIYF TGTGCCAGCAGCGCCGACGACACACTTCGAAACACCATATATTTT
TRBJ2-5 . TRBV18 . CASSPGQSETQYF TGTGCCAGCTCACCAGGACAGTCAGAGACCCAGTACTTC
TRBJ1-5 . TRBV2 . CASSDRYSNQPQHF TGTGCCAGCAGTGACAGGTATAGCAATCAGCCCCAGCATTTT
TRBJ2-7 TRBD2 TRBV27 few CARVAGGDGPPNEQYF TGTGCCAGAGTAGCGGGAGGGGACGGCCCTCCTAACGAGCAGTACTTC
TRBJ1-2 . TRBV24-1 once CATSPGDSAPLSYTF TGTGCCACCAGTCCGGGCGACAGTGCCCCTCTTAGCTACACCTTC
TRBJ2-7 . TRBV6-1 . CASSQGLGPYEQYF TGTGCCAGCAGTCAGGGGCTAGGACCCTACGAGCAGTACTTC
TRBJ1-4 . TRBV6-5 . CASRGGKTNEKLFF TGTGCCAGCCGAGGCGGAAAGACTAATGAAAAACTGTTTTTT
TRBJ2-1 . TRBV7-3 . CASSRGAGWTDEQFF TGTGCCAGCAGCCGGGGGGCAGGGTGGACGGATGAGCAGTTCTTC
TRBJ1-1 TRBD1 TRBV7-2 once CASSLLDRGNTEAFF TGTGCCAGCAGCCTACTGGACAGGGGGAACACTGAAGCTTTCTTT
TRBJ1-6 TRBD1 TRBV2 . CASTGQGSSPLHF TGTGCCAGCACGGGACAGGGGAGTTCACCCCTCCACTTT
TRBJ2-1 TRBD1 TRBV5-1 once CASSLGGTGTGFTEQFF TGCGCCAGCAGCTTGGGAGGAACCGGGACAGGGTTCACTGAGCAGTTCTTC
TRBJ2-1 TRBD2 TRBV7-2 . CASTRTPGLAGFRNEQFF TGTGCCAGCACCCGTACCCCGGGACTAGCGGGATTTCGCAATGAGCAGTTCTTC
TRBJ1-2 . TRBV28 . CASIPGDPGAYGYTF TGTGCCAGCATCCCGGGGGATCCGGGAGCTTATGGCTACACCTTC
TRBJ2-7 TRBD2 TRBV19 once CASSIGLDQAYEQYF TGTGCCAGTAGTATCGGACTAGATCAAGCCTACGAGCAGTACTTC
TRBJ2-7 TRBD2 TRBV5-1 . CASSLLAGGSSYEQYF TGCGCCAGCAGCTTACTAGCGGGAGGGAGCTCCTACGAGCAGTACTTC
TRBJ1-2 TRBD1 TRBV4-1 . CASSLPGQGYEEGYTF TGCGCCAGCAGCCTACCGGGACAGGGGTACGAAGAGGGCTACACCTTC
TRBJ1-2 . TRBV7-2 . CASSSRTEGYGYTF TGTGCCAGCAGCTCCCGGACGGAGGGCTATGGCTACACCTTC
TRBJ2-5 TRBD1 TRBV2 . CASSEALGTGRETQYF TGTGCCAGCAGTGAAGCGTTAGGGACAGGGAGAGAGACCCAGTACTTC
TRBJ2-2 TRBD2 TRBV7-6 . CASTPGLAGPTGELFF TGTGCCAGCACCCCGGGACTAGCGGGCCCCACCGGGGAGCTGTTTTTT
TRBJ1-1 TRBD1 TRBV19 . CASTTGATEAFF TGTGCCAGTACCACAGGGGCCACTGAAGCTTTCTTT
TRBJ2-7 TRBD1 TRBV6-5 once CASRLGQSSYEQYF TGTGCCAGCAGACTGGGACAGAGCTCCTACGAGCAGTACTTC
TRBJ2-7 . TRBV19 . CASKRPRGEQYF TGTGCCAGTAAGAGGCCACGGGGCGAGCAGTACTTC